These 30 T cell receptor beta chains originate from one sample sequenced in a study of cytomegalovirus exposure and HLA in healthy donors. In the PCR, 60 Vbeta and 13 Jbeta primers were used. Profiling relied on immunoSEQ multiplex PCR, and the TCRdb table lists in-frame clones only, not all of them. The table includes 150,000 to 200,000 clones, about 76% detected once. Sequenced sample: PBMCs. These receptors all stem from a woman aged 18-30 years in good health and CMV-seropositive.

V usage is TRBV5-6 and J usage is TRBJ2-5, with a tentative D call TRBD1 (5 bases). The V and J ends lost 0 bases and 2 bases respectively, with 8 bases between them. The CDR3 is 14 residues long. Germline V CDR1 and CDR2: SGHDT, YYEEEE. The DNA of the CDR3 is TGTGCCAGCAGCTTGGGAACAGGACAAGAGACCCAGTACTTC. Residues: CASSLGTGQETQYF. The variable domain in full, completed from reference TRBV5-6 and TRBJ2-5, reads DAGVTQSPTHLIKTRGQQVTLRCSPKSGHDTVSWYQQALGQGPQFIFQYYEEEERQRGNFPDRFSGHQFPNYSSELNVNALLLGDSALYLCASSLGTGQETQYFGPGTRLLVL.

The gene calls are TRBV2 and TRBJ1-3, with D unclear. Germline loops: CDR1 SNHLY, CDR2 FYNNEI. V shed 6 bases and J shed 2 bases, with 5 bases lying between them. This CDR3 has 12 amino acids. The CDR3: CASREAGNTIYF. CDR3 bases: TGTGCCAGCAGAGAGGCTGGAAACACCATATATTTT. Complete variable domain (other parts from reference TRBV2 and TRBJ1-3): EPEVTQTPSHQVTQMGQEVILRCVPISNHLYFYWYRQILGQKVEFLVSFYNNEISEKSEIFDDQFSVERPDGSNFTLKIRSTKLEDSAMYFCASREAGNTIYFGEGSWLTVV.

The gene calls are TRBV10-2 and TRBJ2-5; 9 nucleotides match TRBD1. The CDR3 is 17 residues long. Unmatched junction bases numbered 8, after V lost 3 bases and J lost 0 bases. Germline V gene sequence: CDR1 WSHSY, CDR2 SAAADI. The CDR3: CASSDGGDREYQETQYF. CDR3 bases: TGCGCCAGCAGTGATGGTGGGGACAGGGAGTACCAAGAGACCCAGTACTTC.

The chain couples TRBV11-3 to TRBJ2-7, with D possibly being TRBD2 (7 bases). The CDR3 extends over 14 amino acids. CDR1 SGHNT and CDR2 YENEEA come from the germline V gene. V was pared by 1 base and J by 5 bases, with 12 bases between. The CDR3 bases are TGTGCCAGCAGCTTAGGTCGGGGGGCGGACGAGCAGTACTTC. Amino acids: CASSLGRGADEQYF. Complete variable domain (other parts from reference TRBV11-3 and TRBJ2-7): EAGVVQSPRYKIIEKKQPVAFWCNPISGHNTLYWYLQNLGQGPELLIRYENEEAVDDSQLPKDRFSAERLKGVDSTLKIQPAELGDSAVYLCASSLGRGADEQYFGPGTRLTVT.

The chain employs TRBV2 and TRBJ2-5, with TRBD2 as a possible D gene (6 bases). The end of the DNA aligns better with TRBJ2-7, so the J call may be wrong. Germline CDR1 and CDR2: SNHLY and FYNNEI. This CDR3 is built from 16 residues. In DNA form, the CDR3 reads TGTGCCAGCAGCGGACTTAGGACTACTACCACCTACGAGCAGTACTTC. Protein product: CASSGLRTTTTYEQYF.

The chain carries TRBV14 and TRBJ1-2; TRBD1 might be the D (5 bases). V was cut by 1 base and J by 4 bases, with 7 bases left in between. The germline gives CDR1 SGHDN, CDR2 FVKESK. The CDR3 length is 13 residues. DNA for the CDR3: TGTGCCAGCAGCCAAGGACAGCTCTATGGCTACACCTTC. This gives the protein CASSQGQLYGYTF.

This clone was observed a few times. The rearrangement joins TRBV21-1 to TRBJ1-5. TRBV21-1 is recorded as a pseudogene. CDR3 size: 15 residues. The CDR3 region is CASSNPLCSNQPQHF. DNA for the CDR3: TGTGCCAGCAGCAACCCACTTTGTAGCAATCAGCCCCAGCATTTT.

This chain uses TRBV5-4 with TRBJ2-7, with TRBD1 as a possible D gene (5 bases). This CDR3 is 14 amino acids long. In germline, CDR1 is SGHNT, CDR2 YYREEE (reference sequence). The ends were cut back, 4 bases at V and 3 bases at J, with 14 bases in the middle. CDR3 protein: CASSRRAAHYEQYF. For the CDR3, the DNA is TGTGCCAGCAGCCGCAGGGCCGCTCACTACGAGCAGTACTTC.

The V call is TRBV5-4, the J call TRBJ1-1; 8 bases line up with TRBD1. Germline V lookup: CDR1 SGHNT, CDR2 YYREEE (reference sequence). J was trimmed by 3 bases and V by 0 bases; bases with no gene match: 4. The CDR3 has 15 residues. The CDR3, as DNA: TGTGCCAGCAGCTTGGCTACAGGGGGTTACACTGAAGCTTTCTTT. Translated, it gives CASSLATGGYTEAFF.

Here the CDR3 DNA reads TGTGCCAGCAGTTTAGGGACAGGGGGCTTCTACGAGCAGTACTTC. Translated, it gives CASSLGTGGFYEQYF. The V gene is TRBV27, the J gene TRBJ2-7; 12 bases align to TRBD1. V shed 2 bases, J shed 3 bases, and the junction held 2 bases outside the gene matches. The CDR3 runs 15 residues. The germline V gene has CDR1 MNHEY and CDR2 SMNVEV (reference sequence).

The V gene is TRBV7-9, the J gene TRBJ2-2; 11 bases agree with TRBD2. The CDR3 has 16 amino acids. The germline V gene encodes CDR1 SEHNR and CDR2 FQNEAQ (reference sequence). The J segment lost 7 bases and the V segment lost 5 bases, leaving 9 bases of the junction unmatched. CDR3 in DNA: TGTGCCAGCAGCGTAAGACTAGCGGGGACCCACGGGGAGCTGTTTTTT. This codes for CASSVRLAGTHGELFF.

This clone has a single count. V is TRBV5-4 and J is TRBJ2-1, with no clear D. Deletions cut 0 bases from V and 4 bases from J, with 5 bases between. Germline V gives CDR1 SGHNT, CDR2 YYREEE (reference sequence). The CDR3 is made up of 13 amino acids. The CDR3 nucleotides are TGTGCCAGCAGCTTGGACCAGTACAATGAGCAGTTCTTC. Its translation is CASSLDQYNEQFF.

This chain uses TRBV6-5 with TRBJ1-1; D unresolved. The CDR3 runs 13 residues. CDR1 MNHEY and CDR2 SVGAGI come from the germline V gene. V dropped 6 bases and J dropped 1 base, with 9 bases sitting between them. For the CDR3, the DNA is TGTGCCAGCAGGTACACACCGAACACTGAAGCTTTCTTT. Its protein is CASRYTPNTEAFF.

V and J are TRBV28 and TRBJ2-7; 15 bases agree with TRBD2. The germline V gene has CDR1 MDHEN and CDR2 SYDVKM. The CDR3 runs to 17 residues. With 6 bases clipped from V and 2 bases from J, the junction kept 8 bases outside the gene matches. CDR3 protein: CASRGTSGGTSPYEQYF. CDR3 in DNA: TGTGCCAGCAGGGGGACTAGCGGGGGGACCTCCCCCTACGAGCAGTACTTC.

The chain recombines TRBV11-2 with TRBJ1-2; TRBD1 aligns across 7 bases. From germline, CDR1 is SGHAT and CDR2 FQNNGV. The CDR3 loop spans 14 amino acids. With V trimmed by 7 bases and J by 1 base, 6 bases remained unmatched. The CDR3 DNA follows: TGTGCCAGCACCCGGGACAGCCTTAACTATGGCTACACCTTC. This sequence encodes CASTRDSLNYGYTF.

V usage is TRBV7-6 and J usage is TRBJ2-7; TRBD2 matches 9 bases. V was pared by 0 bases and J by 2 bases, with 5 bases of the junction left unmatched. CDR3 length: 16 amino acids. Germline CDR1 is SGHVS and CDR2 is FNYEAQ. Here the CDR3 DNA reads TGTGCCAGCAGCTTAGCGCGAGCGGGGGGCACCTACGAGCAGTACTTC. It translates to CASSLARAGGTYEQYF.

This clone was detected a few times. This chain uses TRBV7-3 with TRBJ2-1; 14 bases line up with TRBD2. V shed 5 bases and J 4 bases; nucleotides not matched to a gene: 4. The CDR3 covers 16 residues. Germline CDR1 is SGHTA and CDR2 is FQGTGA. The CDR3 is CASSARLAGGYNEQFF. The CDR3, as DNA: TGTGCCAGCAGCGCCCGACTAGCGGGGGGGTACAATGAGCAGTTCTTC.

The genes are TRBV11-2 and TRBJ1-2; D unclear. CDR3 size: 15 residues. Germline CDR1 reads SGHAT; CDR2 reads FQNNGV. Deletions cut 4 bases from V and 1 base from J, with 13 bases between. CDR3 sequence: CASSSTSGVNYGYTF. The CDR3 nucleotides are TGTGCCAGCAGCTCAACCAGCGGGGTTAACTATGGCTACACCTTC.

V gene TRBV19 combines with J gene TRBJ1-5; 7 nucleotides line up with TRBD1. Trimming took 6 bases from V and 1 from J; bases not matched to a gene: 18. Germline CDR1 is LNHDA and CDR2 is SQIVND (reference sequence). The CDR3 has 19 residues. For the CDR3, the DNA is TGTGCCAGTAGCCCCAATCCACGCAGGGGGACCGGAAGCAATCAGCCCCAGCATTTT. Translation gives CASSPNPRRGTGSNQPQHF.

This rearrangement joins TRBV6-1 to TRBJ2-3, with D perhaps TRBD2 (6 bases). This CDR3 spans 13 amino acids. Trimming took off 8 bases at V and 5 bases at J, with 14 bases between the two ends. Germline CDR1 and CDR2: MNHNS and SASEGT. The CDR3 DNA is TGTGCCAGCCGGCCACCCGGGAGAGATACGCAGTATTTT. Amino acids: CASRPPGRDTQYF.

The rearrangement links TRBV5-4 to TRBJ2-1; D perhaps matches TRBD2 (5 bases). V was trimmed by 3 bases and J by 0 bases, leaving 7 bases between them. Germline CDR1 is SGHNT and CDR2 is YYREEE (reference sequence). This CDR3 has 14 residues. CDR3 nucleotides: TGTGCCAGCAGCTCTGCGGGCTCCTACAATGAGCAGTTCTTC. It encodes CASSSAGSYNEQFF.

The V call is TRBV7-2, the J call TRBJ2-1; maybe TRBD1 (5 bases). Germline values: CDR1 SGHTA, CDR2 FQGNSA. The CDR3 sequence is 14 residues long. Deletions cut 1 base from V and 3 bases from J, with 7 bases between. The CDR3 coding sequence is TGTGCCAGCAGCTTAGGCCAGGGCTACAATGAGCAGTTCTTC. This sequence encodes CASSLGQGYNEQFF. The variable domain in full, with the rest retrieved from reference TRBV7-2 and TRBJ2-1, is GAGVSQSPSNKVTEKGKDVELRCDPISGHTALYWYRQSLGQGLEFLIYFQGNSAPDKSGLPSDRFSAERTGGSVSTLTIQRTQQEDSAVYLCASSLGQGYNEQFFGPGTRLTVL.

The chain combines TRBV4-2 with TRBJ2-5; TRBD2 matches 8 bases. Per the germline V gene, CDR1 is LGHNA and CDR2 is YNFKEQ. The J segment lost 5 bases and the V segment lost 2 bases, leaving 22 bases of the junction unmatched. The CDR3 length is 20 residues. Written as DNA, the CDR3 is TGTGCCAGCAGCCAATTTAGGGGCATCCCCGGGGGGGATCCCTCGGAGACCCAGTACTTC. It is translated as CASSQFRGIPGGDPSETQYF.

V and J are TRBV4-1 and TRBJ2-7; 7 bases are a match to TRBD2. The V and J ends lost 3 bases and 0 bases, in that order; junction bases with no gene match: 5. Per germline, CDR1 MGHRA and CDR2 YSYEKL. The CDR3 totals 15 residues. Here the CDR3 reads CASSQGGEGSYEQYF. The CDR3 nucleotides read TGCGCCAGCAGCCAGGGAGGGGAGGGCTCCTACGAGCAGTACTTC.

V usage is TRBV28 and J usage is TRBJ1-1; D perhaps matches TRBD1 (5 bases). The CDR3 covers 14 residues. V shed 3 bases and J shed 5 bases, with 13 bases lying between them. Germline CDR1 is MDHEN and CDR2 is SYDVKM. CDR3 sequence reads: CASSLMGLGTEAFF. Written as DNA, the CDR3 is TGTGCCAGCAGTTTGATGGGACTGGGTACTGAAGCTTTCTTT.

The gene calls are TRBV14 and TRBJ2-7; D is possibly TRBD1 (5 bases). The V and J ends lost 8 bases and 0 bases respectively, with 11 bases between them. CDR3 length: 13 residues. Germline CDR1 reads SGHDN; CDR2 reads FVKESK. The CDR3 DNA follows: TGTGCCAGCCGAAGAACAGGCTCCTACGAGCAGTACTTC. Its translation is CASRRTGSYEQYF.

This clone was detected only a few times. The gene calls are TRBV9 and TRBJ1-1; 8 positions match TRBD1. Germline CDR1 is SGDLS and CDR2 is YYNGEE. V shed 0 bases, J shed 11 bases, and the junction held 6 bases outside the gene matches. The CDR3 covers 13 residues. As DNA, the CDR3 is TGTGCCAGCAGCGTAGAAGGACAGGGAGTTGCTTTCTTT. Translation gives CASSVEGQGVAFF. The whole variable domain, remainder taken from reference TRBV9 and TRBJ1-1, is DSGVTQTPKHLITATGQRVTLRCSPRSGDLSVYWYQQSLDQGLQFLIQYYNGEERAKGNILERFSAQQFPDLHSELNLSSLELGDSALYFCASSVEGQGVAFFGQGTRLTVV.

This sequence joins TRBV7-3 and TRBJ2-1; possible D gene TRBD2, 6 bases. This CDR3 region has 14 residues. Deletions cut 2 bases from V and 8 bases from J, with 13 bases between. CDR1 and CDR2 from the germline V gene are SGHTA and FQGTGA. Here the CDR3 reads CASSLGRGSDEQFF. As DNA, the CDR3 is TGTGCCAGCAGCTTAGGGCGGGGTAGCGATGAGCAGTTCTTC.

This rearrangement joins TRBV5-1 to TRBJ1-2; unclear D gene. The CDR3 sequence is 16 residues long. The V and J ends lost 2 bases and 5 bases respectively, with 19 bases between them. The germline V gene has CDR1 SGHRS and CDR2 YFSETQ. The CDR3 protein is CASSFGSAGIGYGYTF. In DNA, the CDR3 is TGCGCCAGCAGCTTTGGTTCGGCCGGGATAGGGTATGGCTACACCTTC.

This clone appeared a few times. The chain has TRBV9 and TRBJ2-3; TRBD2 agrees at 13 bases. The CDR3 totals 16 residues. V shed 3 bases and J 10 bases; nucleotides not matched to a gene: 11. Germline V gene data show CDR1 as SGDLS and CDR2 as YYNGEE. CDR3 amino acids: CASSGPTSGGTVAQYF. CDR3 DNA sequence: TGTGCCAGCAGCGGACCGACTAGCGGGGGGACAGTGGCGCAGTATTTT.